These T cell receptor beta chains were read from a single sample in a study of naive and memory T cell subsets. TCRdb recomputed calls from the UMI-ligation and nested PCR reads with MiXCR, one row per CDR3 protein. Of 130,000 or so distinct CDR3 sequences listed, 35% to 40% are singletons. Sequencing input: central memory CD4+ T cells from blood. These receptors all come from a human donor in good health. Each CDR3 is given with its conserved first and last residue. D genes are given only for firm matches. Size tells how often a clone was seen (once, few, many) or the class of an expanded clone, and some rows leave it out.

v_gene: TRBV5-1
j_gene: TRBJ1-4
abundance: -
d_gene: -
CDR3nt: TGCGCCAGCATGGTAGGGCCAACTAATGAAAAACTGTTTTTT
CDR3aa: CASMVGPTNEKLFF

v_gene: TRBV3-1
j_gene: TRBJ2-2
abundance: -
d_gene: TRBD2
CDR3nt: TGTGCCAGCAGCCGAATCTCCGGGGGGACTAGCGGCACCGGGGAGCTGTTTTTT
CDR3aa: CASSRISGGTSGTGELFF

v_gene: TRBV7-8
j_gene: TRBJ2-7
abundance: -
d_gene: TRBD1
CDR3nt: TGTGCCAGCAGCTTAGAGGGGACAGGGGACTACGAGCAGTACTTC
CDR3aa: CASSLEGTGDYEQYF

v_gene: TRBV7-9
j_gene: TRBJ2-7
abundance: -
d_gene: -
CDR3nt: TGTGCCAGCAGGAGGGACCCTGGTTACGAGCAGTACTTC
CDR3aa: CASRRDPGYEQYF

v_gene: TRBV6-5
j_gene: TRBJ1-2
abundance: once
d_gene: -
CDR3nt: TGTGCCAGCAGTTACATGCCGGGATTTATGGATGGCTACACCTTC
CDR3aa: CASSYMPGFMDGYTF

v_gene: TRBV5-1
j_gene: TRBJ2-5
abundance: -
d_gene: TRBD2
CDR3nt: TGCGCCAGCAGCCGGAGCGGGACTCTAGGAGAGACCCAGTACTTC
CDR3aa: CASSRSGTLGETQYF

v_gene: TRBV20-1
j_gene: TRBJ2-5
abundance: -
d_gene: -
CDR3nt: TGCAGTGCTAGCCGCGAGTCGGAGACCCAGTACTTC
CDR3aa: CSASRESETQYF

v_gene: TRBV7-2
j_gene: TRBJ2-7
abundance: -
d_gene: TRBD2
CDR3nt: TGTGCCAGCAGCTTAGGGCTAGCGGCCGTCTACGAGCAGTACTTC
CDR3aa: CASSLGLAAVYEQYF

v_gene: TRBV19
j_gene: TRBJ2-5
abundance: many
d_gene: -
CDR3nt: TGTGCCAGTAGGCCATTTGGCCTCCAAGCGGAGACCCAGTACTTC
CDR3aa: CASRPFGLQAETQYF

v_gene: TRBV28
j_gene: TRBJ2-7
abundance: many
d_gene: TRBD2
CDR3nt: TGTGCCAGCAGCCGTAGCGGGAGCTACGAGCAGTACTTC
CDR3aa: CASSRSGSYEQYF

v_gene: TRBV18
j_gene: TRBJ1-5
abundance: -
d_gene: TRBD1
CDR3nt: TGTGCCAGCTCACGGACAGGGGTTAGCAATCAGCCCCAGCATTTT
CDR3aa: CASSRTGVSNQPQHF

v_gene: TRBV11-2
j_gene: TRBJ2-1
abundance: -
d_gene: TRBD1
CDR3nt: TGTGCCAGCAGCTTAGTGACAGGGGGTTTCGATGAGCAGTTCTTC
CDR3aa: CASSLVTGGFDEQFF

v_gene: TRBV20-1
j_gene: TRBJ2-1
abundance: many
d_gene: -
CDR3nt: TGCAGTGCTAGAGGAGGGGCTAGTTCCTACAATGAGCAGTTCTTC
CDR3aa: CSARGGASSYNEQFF

v_gene: TRBV20-1
j_gene: TRBJ2-1
abundance: -
d_gene: TRBD2
CDR3nt: TGCAGTGCTAGACGGACTAGCGGGATCTACAATGAGCAGTTCTTC
CDR3aa: CSARRTSGIYNEQFF

v_gene: TRBV5-8
j_gene: TRBJ2-3
abundance: few
d_gene: TRBD1
CDR3nt: TGTGCCAGCAGCTTCCGGACAGGGGCTACAGATACGCAGTATTTT
CDR3aa: CASSFRTGATDTQYF

v_gene: TRBV20-1
j_gene: TRBJ2-3
abundance: few
d_gene: TRBD2
CDR3nt: TGCAGTGCTAGAAATAGCGGGAGTGGCACAGATACGCAGTATTTT
CDR3aa: CSARNSGSGTDTQYF

v_gene: TRBV4-1
j_gene: TRBJ1-2
abundance: few
d_gene: TRBD1
CDR3nt: TGCGCCAGCAGCCAAGAACTAACAGGGGGCGGAATTGGCTATGGCTACACCTTC
CDR3aa: CASSQELTGGGIGYGYTF

v_gene: TRBV5-1
j_gene: TRBJ2-1
abundance: -
d_gene: TRBD2
CDR3nt: TGCGCCAGCAGCCCGGCGGGACTAGCGGGAGAATTTGAGCAGTTCTTC
CDR3aa: CASSPAGLAGEFEQFF

v_gene: TRBV7-2
j_gene: TRBJ1-1
abundance: once
d_gene: -
CDR3nt: TGTGCCAGCAGCTTAGTTGTTATGACGAACACTGAAGCTTTCTTT
CDR3aa: CASSLVVMTNTEAFF

v_gene: TRBV5-6
j_gene: TRBJ2-5
abundance: -
d_gene: TRBD2
CDR3nt: TGTGCCAGCAGCTTGGAAGCTAGCGGGACCCAAGAGACCCAGTACTTC
CDR3aa: CASSLEASGTQETQYF

v_gene: TRBV7-2
j_gene: TRBJ2-5
abundance: many
d_gene: TRBD1
CDR3nt: TGTGCCAGCAGCTCGTTAGGGGCAGGGGGCCCAGAGACCCAGTACTTC
CDR3aa: CASSSLGAGGPETQYF

v_gene: TRBV20-1
j_gene: TRBJ1-6
abundance: -
d_gene: -
CDR3nt: TGCAGTGCTAGACAGGGGACCGGGAGACCCCTCCACTTT
CDR3aa: CSARQGTGRPLHF

v_gene: TRBV6-6
j_gene: TRBJ1-5
abundance: -
d_gene: -
CDR3nt: TGTGCCAGTGCGTCGGCTCAGCCCCAGCATTTT
CDR3aa: CASASAQPQHF

v_gene: TRBV10-3
j_gene: TRBJ2-5
abundance: few
d_gene: -
CDR3nt: TGTGCCACACTCCGGGACGCCGAAGAGACCCAGTACTTC
CDR3aa: CATLRDAEETQYF

v_gene: TRBV6-5
j_gene: TRBJ2-5
abundance: -
d_gene: -
CDR3nt: TGTGCCAGCAGTTACTCGATGAGGGATAGTCGTGGGACCCAGTACTTC
CDR3aa: CASSYSMRDSRGTQYF

v_gene: TRBV7-8
j_gene: TRBJ1-4
abundance: -
d_gene: -
CDR3nt: TGTGCCAGCACCATACGGGGACTGGGGAGAGAAAAACTGTTTTTT
CDR3aa: CASTIRGLGREKLFF

v_gene: TRBV29-1
j_gene: TRBJ2-1
abundance: few
d_gene: TRBD2
CDR3nt: TGCAGCGTTCGGCCGGTACTAGCGGGAGGGGGTTACAATGAGCAGTTCTTC
CDR3aa: CSVRPVLAGGGYNEQFF

v_gene: TRBV6-1
j_gene: TRBJ2-7
abundance: few
d_gene: TRBD2
CDR3nt: TGTGCCAGTCTCCTAGGACTAGGGGTTTTCTACGAGCAGTACTTC
CDR3aa: CASLLGLGVFYEQYF